This T cell receptor (beta chain) was found in a study of shared clonotypes between healthy human individuals. Data came from immunoSEQ multiplex PCR; TCRdb stores just in-frame clones and leaves some out. The table has some 530,000 clones, over 70% seen once; the top ten hold 12%. There are many counts of this clone. Within the sample, other DNA sequences also encode this same CDR3. The germline V gene has CDR1 GTSNPN and CDR2 SVGIG (reference sequence). CDR3 length equals 14 residues. V gave up 1 base and J gave up 2 bases, with 11 bases separating them. This chain links TRBV30 with TRBJ2-5; a weak D match, TRBD2 (5 bases). Sequences were obtained from PBMCs. The TCR was taken from a woman between 35 and 50 years old in good health. Some clones in this sample may be carry-over from other donors' samples. The CDR3 DNA reads TGTGCCTGGAGTGAAGGAGGCAGTCAAGAGACCCAGTACTTC. It encodes CAWSEGGSQETQYF.